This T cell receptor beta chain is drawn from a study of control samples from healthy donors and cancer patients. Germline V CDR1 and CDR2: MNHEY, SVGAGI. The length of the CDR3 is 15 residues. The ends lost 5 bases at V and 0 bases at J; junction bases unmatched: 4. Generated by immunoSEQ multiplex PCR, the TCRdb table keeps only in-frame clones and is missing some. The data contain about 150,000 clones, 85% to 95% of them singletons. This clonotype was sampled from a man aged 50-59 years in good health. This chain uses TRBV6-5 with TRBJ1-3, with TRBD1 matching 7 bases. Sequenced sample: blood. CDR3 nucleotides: TGTGCCAGCAGTACAGGGGCGACCTCTGGAAACACCATATATTTT. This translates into CASSTGATSGNTIYF.